Below, 8 T cell receptor beta chains from the same sample are listed, as sequenced in a study of regulatory T cells in long-lasting Graves disease. Time point: newly diagnosed GD, antithyroid drugs for less than 3 months. Construction of the TCR library relied on RNA isolated from PBMCs. Researchers made TCR beta libraries by using iRepertoire HTBI primers and running Arm-PCR on CDR3 regions. MiXCR was run by TCRdb on the multiplex PCR reads, yielding one entry per CDR3 protein. This table holds 250,000 or so distinct CDR3 sequences, roughly 18% found once. The sample also formed part of further work on T cells in Graves' hyperthyroidism and ophthalmopathy.

Here the sequenced sample was peripheral blood mononuclear cells (PBMCs), taken at new diagnosis, from a patient treated with antithyroid drugs. The receptors stem from a woman aged 30 to 39 with Graves disease.

This chain uses TRBV2 with TRBJ2-7; possible D gene TRBD1, 8 bases. The germline V gene has CDR1 SNHLY and CDR2 FYNNEI. CDR3 length: 14 residues. V lost 6 bases to trimming and J lost 6 bases, with 18 bases between them. CDR3 loop: CASSQSTGEGEQYF. CDR3 sequence (DNA): TGTGCCAGCAGCCAATCGACAGGGGAGGGCGAGCAGTACTTC. The full variable domain, completed using reference TRBV2 and TRBJ2-7, is EPEVTQTPSHQVTQMGQEVILRCVPISNHLYFYWYRQILGQKVEFLVSFYNNEISEKSEIFDDQFSVERPDGSNFTLKIRSTKLEDSAMYFCASSQSTGEGEQYFGPGTRLTVT.

This clonotype has ten or more counts. The DNA of the CDR3 is TGTGCTAGTGGTTTGTCCCGGGAGGGACAGGGACTCTCCTACAATGAGCAGTTCTTC. As protein: CASGLSREGQGLSYNEQFF. The V gene is TRBV12-5, the J gene TRBJ2-1; maybe TRBD1 (9 bases). V gave up 2 bases and J gave up 0 bases, with 20 bases separating them. The CDR3 is 19 residues long. Germline-derived CDR1 and CDR2 are LGHNT and FRNRAP.

This clonotype was detected only a few times. The chain is built from TRBV7-9 and TRBJ1-1, with D maybe TRBD1 (6 bases). This CDR3 region has 14 residues. CDR1 SEHNR and CDR2 FQNEAQ come from the germline V gene (reference sequence). V lost 2 bases and J 6 bases, leaving 13 bases between the germline ends. CDR3 loop: CASSLSIQGSEAFF. In DNA form, the CDR3 reads TGTGCCAGCAGCTTATCAATTCAGGGGTCTGAAGCTTTCTTT.

This clonotype was counted at least ten times. This chain joins TRBV29-1 and TRBJ1-1; 10 positions match TRBD1. The V segment lost 4 bases and the J segment 7 bases; nucleotides outside the gene matches: 3. Germline V gene sequence: CDR1 SQVTM, CDR2 ANQGSEA. The CDR3 extends over 12 amino acids. CDR3 in amino acids: CSVGRTGGEAFF. The CDR3 DNA is TGCAGCGTTGGCCGGACAGGGGGTGAAGCTTTCTTT.

This clonotype came up many times. The chain links TRBV6-2 or TRBV6-3 to TRBJ2-5; D is tentatively TRBD1 or TRBD2 (5 bases each). V lost 5 bases and J lost 7, with 17 bases in between. CDR3 length: 14 residues. Per germline, CDR1 MNHEY and CDR2 SVGEGT. This CDR3 is CASSEGTPLGTQYF. The CDR3 DNA sequence: TGTGCCAGCAGTGAAGGGACCCCCTTGGGGACCCAGTACTTC.

This chain uses TRBV20-1 with TRBJ1-2; 8 bases are a match to TRBD1. The germline CDR1 and CDR2 sequences are DFQATT and SNEGSKA (reference sequence). This CDR3 is 12 amino acids long. J gave up 8 bases and V 6 bases, and 8 bases lay outside the gene matches. The CDR3 protein is CSAREQGEGYTF. The DNA for the CDR3 is TGCAGTGCACGGGAACAGGGGGAAGGCTACACCTTC.

This clonotype was picked up a small number of times. At one of its ends the junction is not consistent with the germline gene, which may arise from a read error. The chain employs TRBV5-1 and TRBJ1-2; 10 bases map to TRBD1. CDR3 size: 15 residues. Germline CDR1 and CDR2: SGHRS and YFSETQ. The CDR3 bases are TGTGCCAGCAGCACGGACAGGGGGTTGTTTTTTGGCTACACCTTC. Protein product: CASSTDRGLFFGYTF.

The chain carries TRBV4-1 and TRBJ1-2, with 11 positions matching TRBD1. Germline V lookup: CDR1 MGHRA, CDR2 YSYEKL. The V and J ends lost 0 bases and 8 bases, in that order; junction bases with no gene match: 5. This CDR3 comprises 15 residues. CDR3 in amino acids: CASSQDRDRGFGYTF. DNA for the CDR3: TGCGCCAGCAGCCAAGATAGGGACAGGGGGTTCGGCTACACCTTC.